The 10 T cell receptor beta chains reported below all come from one sample, sequenced in a study of T-cell reconstitution after alpha-beta-depleted transplantation in children (dated by TCRdb to the mid-2010s). The library was obtained by PCR. Sequencer: Illumina HiSeq 2500. TCR libraries were prepared with molecular barcoding, using unique molecular identifiers to normalize TCRbeta repertoire quantification. TCRdb trimmed public reads at Q25 via fastp, called clones via MiXCR and kept in-frame beta chains. Each CDR3 protein appears once, grouped with its most common genes and DNA. The sample table shows 150,000 to 250,000 distinct CDR3 sequences, and approximately 14% are seen once. Jointly, the top ten make up approximately 13% of the sample. The sample was PBMCs from the stem cell graft donor, taken from the stem cell graft. The receptors come from a human donor who donated a stem cell graft to a child with acute lymphoblastic leukemia.

Concerning this clonotype: Germline and junction disagree at one end, which may indicate a read error. The gene calls are TRBV7-8 and TRBJ1-1; 10 bases fit TRBD1. Per the germline V gene, CDR1 is SGHVS and CDR2 is FQNEAQ. This CDR3 region has 15 residues. CDR3 sequence reads: CASSSTDRGNTDAFF. CDR3 bases: TGTGCCAGCAGCTCAACGGACAGGGGGAACACTGACGCTTTCTTT. The full variable domain, rest sourced from reference TRBV7-8 and TRBJ1-1, is GAGVSQSPRYKVAKRGQDVALRCDPISGHVSLFWYQQALGQGPEFLTYFQNEAQLDKSGLPSDRFFAERPEGSVSTLKIQRTQQEDSAVYLCASSSTDRGNTDAFFGQGTRLTVV.

At least ten counts were recorded for this clonotype. The chain carries TRBV7-8 and TRBJ2-7, with TRBD1 matching 7 bases. CDR1 and CDR2 (germline): SGHVS, FQNEAQ. Losses at the gene ends were 5 bases for V and 9 bases for J; bases not matched to a gene: 13. This CDR3 comprises 14 residues. CDR3: CASSPNRGPFRQYF. CDR3 coding DNA: TGTGCCAGCAGCCCTAACAGGGGACCCTTCCGGCAGTACTTC. The full variable domain, completed using reference TRBV7-8 and TRBJ2-7, is GAGVSQSPRYKVAKRGQDVALRCDPISGHVSLFWYQQALGQGPEFLTYFQNEAQLDKSGLPSDRFFAERPEGSVSTLKIQRTQQEDSAVYLCASSPNRGPFRQYFGPGTRLTVT.

This clonotype was seen ten or more times. The junction shows a germline mismatch at one end, possibly a read error. V and J are TRBV20-1 and TRBJ2-1, with 9 bases aligning to TRBD2. This CDR3 comprises 15 residues. Germline assignment: CDR1 DFQATT and CDR2 SNEGSKA (reference sequence). CDR3 nucleotide sequence: TGCAGTGCAAGAGACGCGGGAGGGTTCTACAATGAGCAGTTCTTC. Amino acid sequence: CSARDAGGFYNEQFF.

This clonotype was seen repeatedly, ten times or more. The chain uses TRBV7-8 and TRBJ2-1; 7 nucleotides align to TRBD2. Trimming took 2 bases from V and 0 from J; bases not matched to a gene: 7. The CDR3 covers 17 residues. CDR1 and CDR2 from the germline V gene are SGHVS and FQNEAQ. This CDR3 reads CASSLFPSGFSYNEQFF. The CDR3 coding sequence is TGTGCCAGCAGCTTATTTCCTAGCGGATTCTCCTACAATGAGCAGTTCTTC.

This clonotype was observed at least ten times. The chain carries TRBV29-1 and TRBJ1-4; D not certain. The CDR3 covers 12 residues. With 6 bases removed from V and 4 bases from J, the gap between germline ends came to 9 bases. Germline loops: CDR1 SQVTM, CDR2 ANQGSEA. In DNA, the CDR3 is TGCAGCGTGGAGGACGGTAATGAAAAACTGTTTTTT. Protein product: CSVEDGNEKLFF.

This clonotype appeared many times. The CDR3 DNA follows: TGCGCCAGCAGTGAGGGGGCAGGGGATAGCACAGATACGCAGTATTTT. This gives the protein CASSEGAGDSTDTQYF. The chain links TRBV10-2 to TRBJ2-3, with D perhaps matching TRBD1 (6 bases). The ends were cut back, 2 bases at V and 0 bases at J, with 12 bases in the middle. The germline V gene has CDR1 WSHSY and CDR2 SAAADI. This CDR3 has 16 amino acids.

This clonotype was counted at least ten times. This rearrangement joins TRBV5-1 to TRBJ2-5; D not certain. CDR1 and CDR2 from the germline V gene are SGHRS and YFSETQ. The CDR3 runs 14 residues. The V gene lost 1 base and the J gene lost 1 base, with 8 bases spanning the gap. The CDR3 region has the DNA TGCGCCAGCAGCTTGACGGCAGCCCAAGAGACCCAGTACTTC. This gives the protein CASSLTAAQETQYF.

This clonotype was counted ten times or more. The chain is built from TRBV5-1 and TRBJ2-1; 8 bases are shared with TRBD1. The CDR3 spans 14 residues. Germline V CDR1 and CDR2: SGHRS, YFSETQ. After removal of 8 bases from V and 4 bases from J, the junction contained 8 bases not matched to a gene. CDR3 sequence reads: CASTTGGTYNEQFF. The CDR3 DNA reads TGCGCCAGTACTACAGGGGGGACATACAATGAGCAGTTCTTC.

Worth noting for this clonotype: Since a much larger clone is just one base distant, this may be a read error. This chain uses TRBV10-3 with TRBJ1-2, with D unclear. This CDR3 contains 16 residues. Germline CDR1 reads ENHRY; CDR2 reads SYGVKD. With 4 bases removed from V and 0 bases from J, the gap between germline ends came to 15 bases. CDR3 coding DNA: TGTGCCATCAGTGGTCCTGGAGGGCCAGCTAACTATGGCTACACCTTC. It encodes CAISGPGGPANYGYTF.

This clonotype was found many times. This rearrangement joins TRBV20-1 to TRBJ1-5; D gene unclear. The CDR3 is made up of 16 amino acids. Germline CDR1 reads DFQATT; CDR2 reads SNEGSKA (reference sequence). Trimming shortened V by 0 bases and J by 0 bases, and 12 bases separated the two germline ends. The CDR3 nucleotides read TGCAGTGCTAGAGACCACGGGCGGTCTAGCAATCAGCCCCAGCATTTT. This gives the protein CSARDHGRSSNQPQHF.